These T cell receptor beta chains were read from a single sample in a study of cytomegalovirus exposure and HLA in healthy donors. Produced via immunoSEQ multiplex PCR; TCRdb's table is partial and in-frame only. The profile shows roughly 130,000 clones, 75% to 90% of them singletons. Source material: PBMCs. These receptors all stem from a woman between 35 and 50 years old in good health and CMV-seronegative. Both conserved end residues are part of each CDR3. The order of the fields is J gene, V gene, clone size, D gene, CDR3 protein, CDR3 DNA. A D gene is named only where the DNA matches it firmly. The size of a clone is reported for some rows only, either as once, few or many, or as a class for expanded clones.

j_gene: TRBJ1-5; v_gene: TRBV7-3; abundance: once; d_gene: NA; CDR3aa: CASSLIRTQGRANSNQPQHF; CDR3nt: TGTGCCAGCAGCTTAATTAGGACACAGGGTAGGGCCAATAGCAATCAGCCCCAGCATTTT
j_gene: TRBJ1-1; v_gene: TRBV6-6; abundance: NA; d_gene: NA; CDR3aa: CASRYEDTEAFF; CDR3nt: TGTGCCAGCAGGTACGAGGACACTGAAGCTTTCTTT
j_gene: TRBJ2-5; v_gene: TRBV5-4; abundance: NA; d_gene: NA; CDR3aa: CASSMTGNQETQYF; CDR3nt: TGTGCCAGCAGCATGACAGGAAACCAAGAGACCCAGTACTTC
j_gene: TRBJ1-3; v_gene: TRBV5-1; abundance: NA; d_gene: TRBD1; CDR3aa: CASSGTGSGNTIYF; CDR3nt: TGCGCCAGCAGCGGGACAGGGTCTGGAAACACCATATATTTT
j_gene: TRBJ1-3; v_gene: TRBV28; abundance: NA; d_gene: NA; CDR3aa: CASFPGGLANSGNTIYF; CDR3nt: TGTGCCAGCTTCCCGGGAGGACTGGCCAACTCTGGAAACACCATATATTTT
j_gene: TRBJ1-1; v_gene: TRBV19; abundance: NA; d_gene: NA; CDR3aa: CASSIAARQVNTEAFF; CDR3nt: TGTGCCAGTAGTATAGCGGCGAGACAAGTGAACACTGAAGCTTTCTTT
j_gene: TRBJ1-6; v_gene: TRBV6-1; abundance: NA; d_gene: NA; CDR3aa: CASSEDERVVWSYNSPLHF; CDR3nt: TGTGCCAGCAGTGAAGACGAGAGGGTCGTATGGTCCTATAATTCACCCCTCCACTTT
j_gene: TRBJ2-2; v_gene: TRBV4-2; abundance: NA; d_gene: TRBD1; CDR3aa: CASSQGQGAPGELFF; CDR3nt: TGTGCCAGCAGCCAGGGACAGGGGGCTCCCGGGGAGCTGTTTTTT
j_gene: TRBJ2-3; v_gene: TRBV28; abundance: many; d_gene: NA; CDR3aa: CASSLWWLQGGLGTTPNTQYF; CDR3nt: TGTGCCAGCAGTTTATGGTGGCTACAGGGTGGGCTCGGGACTACCCCTAATACGCAGTATTTT
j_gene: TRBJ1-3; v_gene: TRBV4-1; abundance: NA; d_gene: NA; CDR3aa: CASSQVRTVSGNTIYF; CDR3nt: TGCGCCAGCAGCCAAGTGCGGACAGTCTCTGGAAACACCATATATTTT
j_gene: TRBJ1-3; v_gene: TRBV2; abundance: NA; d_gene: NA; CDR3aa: CASSARGGRGAIYF; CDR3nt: TGTGCCAGCAGTGCCAGGGGCGGCCGAGGGGCCATATATTTT
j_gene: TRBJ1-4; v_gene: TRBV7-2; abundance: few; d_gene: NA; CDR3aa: CASSLGREKLFF; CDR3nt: TGTGCCAGCAGCTTAGGGAGGGAAAAACTGTTTTTT
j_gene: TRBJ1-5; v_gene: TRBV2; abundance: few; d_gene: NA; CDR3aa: CASSGNNQPQHF; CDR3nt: TGTGCCAGCAGCGGGAACAATCAGCCCCAGCATTTT
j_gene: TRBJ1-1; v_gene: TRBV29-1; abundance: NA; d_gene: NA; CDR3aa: CSAERGGEAFF; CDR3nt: TGCAGCGCCGAAAGGGGAGGTGAAGCTTTCTTT
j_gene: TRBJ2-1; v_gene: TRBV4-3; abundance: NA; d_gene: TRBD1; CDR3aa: CASSPRTGEVGEQFF; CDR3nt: TGCGCCAGCAGCCCTAGGACAGGTGAGGTGGGTGAGCAGTTCTTC
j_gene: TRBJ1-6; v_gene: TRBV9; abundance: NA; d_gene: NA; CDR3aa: CASSELGRASYNSPLHF; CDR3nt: TGTGCCAGCAGCGAGCTGGGGAGGGCCTCCTATAATTCACCCCTCCACTTT
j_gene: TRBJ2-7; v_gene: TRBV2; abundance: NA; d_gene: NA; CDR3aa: CASRTREAYEQYF; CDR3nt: TGTGCCAGCAGAACCAGGGAGGCCTACGAGCAGTACTTC